A single sample gave rise to the 3 T cell receptor beta chains below, sequenced in a study of T cells after yellow fever vaccination. MiXCR, run by TCRdb on the 5' RACE reads, gives a single entry per CDR3 protein. The sample has about 94,000 distinct CDR3 sequences, around 9.8% seen once. The sample was CD8+ T cells not binding an NS4B(214-222) dextramer, sorted from PBMCs, taken more than 14 days after the first yellow fever vaccination. The receptors were sampled from a man younger than 35 who received the YFV17D yellow fever vaccine.

The chain carries TRBV11-2 and TRBJ1-1; D gene ambiguous. The CDR3 consists of 14 residues. Germline CDR1 SGHAT, CDR2 FQNNGV. The V end lost 3 bases, the J end lost 0 bases, and 8 bases lay between the germline ends. In DNA form, the CDR3 reads TGTGCCAGCAGCTTCAGCGTGATGAACACTGAAGCTTTCTTT. This codes for CASSFSVMNTEAFF.

Remarks on this clonotype: An end of the junction differs from the germline gene, which may be a read error. V is TRBV7-9 and J is TRBJ1-1; perhaps TRBD1 as D (5 bases). CDR3 length: 16 residues. Germline CDR1 and CDR2: SEHNR and FQNEAQ (reference sequence). The CDR3 reads CASSLSQVLGTAWQVF. The CDR3 DNA reads TGTGCCAGCAGCTTAAGTCAAGTGCTTGGGACGGCGTGGCAAGTCTTT. Together with reference TRBV7-9 and TRBJ1-1, the CDR3 gives the full variable domain: DTGVSQNPRHKITKRGQNVTFRCDPISEHNRLYWYRQTLGQGPEFLTYFQNEAQLEKSRLLSDRFSAERPKGSFSTLEIQRTEQGDSAMYLCASSLSQVLGTAWQVFGQGTRLTVV.

The CDR3 DNA is TGTGCCAGCAGCGACCCCCTAGGGGCTCCGAGGGGGGAGCAGTACTTC. This sequence encodes CASSDPLGAPRGEQYF. The chain carries TRBV7-9 and TRBJ2-7, with a tentative D call TRBD1 (6 bases). Looked up from germline, CDR1 is SEHNR and CDR2 is FQNEAQ (reference sequence). The CDR3 sequence is 16 residues long. Deletions cut 5 bases from V and 7 bases from J, with 24 bases between.